The present T cell receptor (beta chain) was sequenced within a study of blood T cell repertoires in COVID-19. After removal of 9 bases from V and 0 bases from J, the junction contained 8 bases not matched to a gene. CDR3 size: 14 residues. Germline CDR1 is SNHLY and CDR2 is FYNNEI. Original processing notes: Reference gene primer amplification gave estimated nucleated cell counts. The protocol was immunoSEQ multiplex PCR, while the TCRdb copy is restricted to in-frame clones and leaves out a portion. That table supplies the V and J calls and clone size; D and trimming were determined from the DNA. Here the sample spans some 130,000 clones, about 80% being singletons.

The V and J genes are TRBV2 and TRBJ2-7; TRBD1 aligns across 7 bases. The receptor comes from a woman older than 75 with acute or convalescent COVID-19. The sequenced sample was peripheral blood. CDR3 coding DNA: TGTGCCAGTAATAAGGACAGGAACTCCTACGAGCAGTACTTC. Protein: CASNKDRNSYEQYF.